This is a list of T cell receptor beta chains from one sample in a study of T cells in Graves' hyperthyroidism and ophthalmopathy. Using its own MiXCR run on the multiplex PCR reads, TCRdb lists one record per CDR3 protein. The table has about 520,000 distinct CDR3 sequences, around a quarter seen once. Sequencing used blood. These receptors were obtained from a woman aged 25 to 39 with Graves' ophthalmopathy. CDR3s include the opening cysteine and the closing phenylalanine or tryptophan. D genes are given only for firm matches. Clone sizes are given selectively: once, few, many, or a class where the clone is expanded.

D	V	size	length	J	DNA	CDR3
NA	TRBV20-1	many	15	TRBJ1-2	TGCAGTGCCTCCGCCCCACAGGGAATAGACTATGGCTACACCTTC	CSASAPQGIDYGYTF
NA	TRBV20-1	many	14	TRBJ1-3	TGCAGTGCTAGAGGCCAGGACAACGGAAACACCATATATTTT	CSARGQDNGNTIYF
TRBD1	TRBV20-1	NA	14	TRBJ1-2	TGCAGTGCTACCCCGACAGGGGATGCCTATGGCTACACCTTC	CSATPTGDAYGYTF
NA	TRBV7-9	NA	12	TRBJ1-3	TGTGCCAGCAGCTTAAGTCAGGGCACTAATCCTTTT	CASSLSQGTNPF
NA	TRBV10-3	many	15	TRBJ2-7	TGTGCCACCGAAGCCCAACCGGGCTCCTGGGCCGAGCAGTACTTC	CATEAQPGSWAEQYF
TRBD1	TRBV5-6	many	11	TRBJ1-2	TGTGCCAGCAGCTTAATGGGACAGGGGACCTTC	CASSLMGQGTF
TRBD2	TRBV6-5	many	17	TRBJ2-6	TGTGCCAGCAGTTACAGCAGCGGGGTTGCTGGGGCCAACGTCCTGACTTTC	CASSYSSGVAGANVLTF
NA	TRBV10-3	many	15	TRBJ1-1	TGTGCCATCAGTGAGTCGACGGGGGCGAACACTGAAGCTTTCTTT	CAISESTGANTEAFF
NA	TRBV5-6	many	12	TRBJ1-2	TGTGCCAGCACCATTAACTACTATGGCTACACCTTC	CASTINYYGYTF
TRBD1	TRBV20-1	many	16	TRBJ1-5	TGCAGTGCTAGAGGGGACAGGGAGGGTTACAATCAGCCCCAGCATTTT	CSARGDREGYNQPQHF
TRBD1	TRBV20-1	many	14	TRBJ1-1	TGCAGTGCTAGAACAGGGGGCGGCATCGGGGAAGCTTTCTTT	CSARTGGGIGEAFF
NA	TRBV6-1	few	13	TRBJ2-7	TGTGCCAGCAGTGAATGGGTCCTACGCGAGCAGTACTTC	CASSEWVLREQYF
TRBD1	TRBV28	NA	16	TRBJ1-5	TGTGCCAGCAGTTCTGACAGGGGCCATAGCAATCAGCCCCAGCATTTT	CASSSDRGHSNQPQHF
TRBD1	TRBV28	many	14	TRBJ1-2	TGTGCCAGCAGTCCGACAGGGGTTACCTGTGGCTACACCTTC	CASSPTGVTCGYTF
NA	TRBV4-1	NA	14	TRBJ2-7	TGCGCCAGCAGCCAAAGGGAACAGATGTACGAGCAGTACTTC	CASSQREQMYEQYF
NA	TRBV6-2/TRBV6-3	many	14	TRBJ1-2	TGTGCCAGCAGGTGGACAGCCCTTAACTATGGCTACACCTTC	CASRWTALNYGYTF
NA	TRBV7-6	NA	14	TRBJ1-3	TGTGCCAGCAGCCCCTCGGGGGGTGGAAACACCATATATTTT	CASSPSGGGNTIYF
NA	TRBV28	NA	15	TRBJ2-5	TGTGCCACCAGTTCCGACAAGGGCAACCAAGAGACCCAGTACTTC	CATSSDKGNQETQYF
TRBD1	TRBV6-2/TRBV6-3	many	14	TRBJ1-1	TGTGCCAGCAGTTATACAGGGGCGGACACTGAAGCTTTCTTT	CASSYTGADTEAFF
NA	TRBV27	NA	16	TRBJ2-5	TGTGCCAGCAGCTTGGCCGTGGCCCGGGACCTGAAGACCCAGTACTTC	CASSLAVARDLKTQYF
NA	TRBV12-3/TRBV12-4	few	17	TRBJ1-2	TGTGCCAGCAGTTTAGGGGCCTCAGGGGAGGTAGTGCGTGGCTACACCTTC	CASSLGASGEVVRGYTF
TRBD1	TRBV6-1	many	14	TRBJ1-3	TGTGCCAGTTACCAGGGGGCGTCCGGAAACACCATATATTTT	CASYQGASGNTIYF
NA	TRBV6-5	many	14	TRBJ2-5	TGTGCCAGCAGTTACGTGGGGCTCCAAGAGACCCAGTACTTC	CASSYVGLQETQYF
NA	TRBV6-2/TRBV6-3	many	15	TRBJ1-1	TGTGCCAGCAGTTACGTTCCCAGCATGAACACTGAAGCTTTCTTT	CASSYVPSMNTEAFF
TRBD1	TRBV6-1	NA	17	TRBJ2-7	TGTGCCAGCACCAATGGTGGGGCAGGGGGCGCGGTCAACGAGCAGTACTTC	CASTNGGAGGAVNEQYF
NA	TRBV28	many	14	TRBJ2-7	TGTGCCAGCAGACAAAATCTGGCGTTCTACGAGCAGTACTTC	CASRQNLAFYEQYF
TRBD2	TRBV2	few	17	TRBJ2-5	TGTGCCAGCAGTGTCGGATCTAGCGGGATAAACCAAGAGACCCAGTACTTC	CASSVGSSGINQETQYF
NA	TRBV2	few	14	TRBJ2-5	TGTGCCAGCAGTGAAGACGGCACGGGGGAGACCCAGTACTTC	CASSEDGTGETQYF
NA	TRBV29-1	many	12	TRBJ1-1	TGCAGCGTTTTCTACAGCGGGACTGAAGCTTTCTTT	CSVFYSGTEAFF
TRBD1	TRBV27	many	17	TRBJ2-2	TGTGCCAGCACCCTGACCCCGGACAGGACGAACACCGGGGAGCTGTTTTTT	CASTLTPDRTNTGELFF
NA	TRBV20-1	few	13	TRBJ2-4	TGCAGTGCTAGAGAACAAGCCAAAAACATTAAGTACTTC	CSAREQAKNIKYF
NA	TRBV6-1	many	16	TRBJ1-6	TGTGCCAGCAGTGCCTTTAACCAGGGAGGGTATTCACCCCTCCACTTT	CASSAFNQGGYSPLHF
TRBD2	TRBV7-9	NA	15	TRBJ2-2	TGTGCCAGCAGCCCCCAGCGGGGTGGCACCGGGGAGCTGTTTTTT	CASSPQRGGTGELFF
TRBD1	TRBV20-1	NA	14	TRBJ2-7	TGCAGTGCTAGGGCCGGGACAGGGGCCAACGAGCAGTACTTC	CSARAGTGANEQYF
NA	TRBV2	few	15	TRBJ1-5	TGTGCCAGCAGGACGGGAGACAATAGCAATCAGCCCCAGCATTTT	CASRTGDNSNQPQHF
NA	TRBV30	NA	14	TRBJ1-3	TGTGCCTGGAGTGAGGAAAGATCTGGAAACACCATATATTTT	CAWSEERSGNTIYF
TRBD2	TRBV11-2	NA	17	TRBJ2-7	TGTGCCAGCAGCTTCTCCTCGACTAGCGGGGGCAATTACGAGCAGTACTTC	CASSFSSTSGGNYEQYF
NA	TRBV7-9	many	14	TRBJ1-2	TGTGCCAGCAGCTTATTGGAGGACGACTATGGCTACACCTTC	CASSLLEDDYGYTF
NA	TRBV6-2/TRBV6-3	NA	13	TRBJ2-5	TGTGCCAGCAGTTATGCCTTCCAGGCCCGTATGTACTTC	CASSYAFQARMYF
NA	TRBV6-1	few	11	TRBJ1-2	TGTGCCAGCAGTGACCCCCACAGCTACACCTTC	CASSDPHSYTF
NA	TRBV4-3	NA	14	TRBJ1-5	TGCGCCAGCAGCCAAGATCGAGACAATCAGCCCCAGCATTTT	CASSQDRDNQPQHF
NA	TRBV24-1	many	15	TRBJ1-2	TGTGCCACCAGTGACCCCGGGCGGAGGGACTATGGCTACACCTTC	CATSDPGRRDYGYTF
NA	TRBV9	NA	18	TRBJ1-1	TGTGCCAGCAGCGGCGGGAGTGGGGACCGGCCTCTGAACACTGAAGCTTTCTTT	CASSGGSGDRPLNTEAFF
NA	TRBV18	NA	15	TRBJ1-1	TGTGCCAGCACCAGCCACGCGGGGGCTGTCACTGAAGCTTTCTTT	CASTSHAGAVTEAFF
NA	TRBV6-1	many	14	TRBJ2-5	TGTGCCAGCAGGACTCTGGGGACTCGCGAGACCCAGTACTTC	CASRTLGTRETQYF
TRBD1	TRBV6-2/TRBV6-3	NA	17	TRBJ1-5	TGTGCCAGCAGTTACTCGACAGGGCCTATTAGCAATCAGCCCCAGCATTTT	CASSYSTGPISNQPQHF
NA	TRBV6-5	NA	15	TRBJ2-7	TGTGCCAGCAGATCCTCGGGGCTGGGATCCTACGAGCAGTACTTC	CASRSSGLGSYEQYF
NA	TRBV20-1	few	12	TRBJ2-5	TGCAGTGCTGGACGGTACCAAGAGACCCAGTACTTC	CSAGRYQETQYF
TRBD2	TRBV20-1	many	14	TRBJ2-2	TGCAGTGCTAGCGCGGGGGAGAAGATAGGGGAGCTGTTTTTT	CSASAGEKIGELFF
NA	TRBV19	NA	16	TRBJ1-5	TGTGCCAGTAAGGATCTCGCGGGAAATGGCAATCAGCCCCAGCATTTT	CASKDLAGNGNQPQHF
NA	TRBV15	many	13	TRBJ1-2	TGTGCCACCAGCAGAGGTTCGAGCTATGGCTACACCTTC	CATSRGSSYGYTF
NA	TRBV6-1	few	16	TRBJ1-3	TGTGCCAGCAGGAAAATGGACGGTACCTCTGGAAACACCATATATTTT	CASRKMDGTSGNTIYF
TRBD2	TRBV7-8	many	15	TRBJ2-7	TGTGCCAGCAGCCCAGAACTAGCGGGGGACTACGAGCAGTACTTC	CASSPELAGDYEQYF